This entry lists 15 T cell receptor beta chains sequenced from one sample in a study of patients and donors after allogeneic stem cell transplantation. TCRdb reprocessed the RT-PCR reads with MiXCR, giving one entry per CDR3 protein. There are about 89,000 distinct CDR3 sequences in the sample; around 48% occur only once, and roughly three fifths lies in the top ten. Sequencing input: blood, either unsorted or a sorted T cell fraction (not recorded which). Receptor source: a human donor who was either an allogeneic HSCT recipient or a stem cell or donor lymphocyte infusion donor (not recorded which). It is not recorded whose cells these are; they may come from a transplant donor.

This sequence joins TRBV4-2 and TRBJ1-2, with D perhaps matching TRBD1 (5 bases). Germline values: CDR1 LGHNA, CDR2 YNFKEQ. V shed 1 base and J shed 0 bases, with 9 bases lying between them. This CDR3 contains 15 residues. The CDR3: CASSQGTSTNYGYTF. CDR3 bases: TGTGCCAGCAGCCAAGGGACAAGTACTAACTATGGCTACACCTTC.

The V call is TRBV27, the J call TRBJ1-5, with a possible D match to TRBD1 (6 bases). The V end was cut by 5 bases, the J end by 3 bases, with 14 bases between. The CDR3 contains 15 residues. The germline CDR1 and CDR2 sequences are MNHEY and SMNVEV (reference sequence). The CDR3: CASSIPNRDNQPQHF. The DNA of the CDR3 is TGTGCCAGCAGTATCCCGAACAGGGACAATCAGCCCCAGCATTTT.

The chain is built from TRBV19 and TRBJ1-1, with a weak D call TRBD1 (6 bases). Germline V lookup: CDR1 LNHDA, CDR2 SQIVND (reference sequence). CDR3 length equals 15 residues. Trimming left V 3 bases short and J 4 bases short, with 15 bases between. Here the CDR3 reads CASSIQGLTPTEAFF. The DNA of the CDR3 is TGTGCCAGTAGTATCCAGGGGCTAACTCCCACTGAAGCTTTCTTT. The whole variable domain, filled in from reference TRBV19 and TRBJ1-1, reads DGGITQSPKYLFRKEGQNVTLSCEQNLNHDAMYWYRQDPGQGLRLIYYSQIVNDFQKGDIAEGYSVSREKKESFPLTVTSAQKNPTAFYLCASSIQGLTPTEAFFGQGTRLTVV.

Regarding this clonotype: An end of the junction does not agree with germline; a read error may underlie this. V usage is TRBV7-7 and J usage is TRBJ1-1; D gene uncertain. This CDR3 spans 13 amino acids. The V gene's germline CDR1 is SSHAT and CDR2 FNYEAQ (reference sequence). Written as DNA, the CDR3 is TGTGCTAGCAGCTTAGACACCTACACTGAAGCTTTCTTT. It translates to CASSLDTYTEAFF.

This clonotype was observed a handful of times. The V and J genes are TRBV29-1 and TRBJ1-1, with a possible D match to TRBD1 (6 bases). From germline, CDR1 is SQVTM and CDR2 ANQGSEA. The CDR3 loop spans 13 amino acids. V was trimmed by 4 bases and J by 0 bases, leaving 9 bases between them. The CDR3 loop reads CSVAGHVNTEAFF. The CDR3, as DNA: TGCAGCGTTGCGGGACATGTGAACACTGAAGCTTTCTTT. Full variable domain (outside the CDR3, taken from reference TRBV29-1 and TRBJ1-1): SAVISQKPSRDICQRGTSLTIQCQVDSQVTMMFWYRQQPGQSLTLIATANQGSEATYESGFVIDKFPISRPNLTFSTLTVSNMSPEDSSIYLCSVAGHVNTEAFFGQGTRLTVV.

The chain carries TRBV20-1 and TRBJ2-7; the D gene is possibly TRBD1 (5 bases). V was pared by 3 bases and J by 3 bases, with 12 bases between. CDR1 DFQATT and CDR2 SNEGSKA come from the germline V gene (reference sequence). The CDR3 totals 13 residues. The CDR3 protein is CSASLGHRYEQYF. DNA for the CDR3: TGCAGTGCTAGTTTAGGACACCGCTACGAGCAGTACTTC.

This clonotype was seen a few times. The V gene is TRBV7-2, the J gene TRBJ1-6; D unclear. There are 15 residues in the CDR3. Germline lookup yields CDR1 SGHTA and CDR2 FQGNSA. The V end lost 5 bases, the J end lost 6 bases, and 14 bases lay between the germline ends. DNA of the CDR3: TGTGCCAGCAGCATAACCCGAACGCTTAATTCACCCCTCCACTTT. It encodes CASSITRTLNSPLHF.

In its sample, this clonotype was seen a few times. One end of the junction does not line up with germline, which may come from a read error. The CDR3 sequence is CASSWRDRVKRLDYGYTF. In nucleotides, the CDR3 is TGTGCTAGCAGCTGGCGGGACAGGGTTAAGCGGCTAGACTATGGCTACACCTTC. The gene calls are TRBV7-7 and TRBJ1-2; 9 nucleotides agree with TRBD1. This CDR3 is 18 amino acids long. Per germline, CDR1 SSHAT and CDR2 FNYEAQ (reference sequence).

This clonotype appeared a few times. The genes are TRBV6-6 and TRBJ1-6; TRBD1 matches 7 bases. The germline V gene has CDR1 MNHNY and CDR2 SVGAGI (reference sequence). This CDR3 is built from 15 residues. V dropped 6 bases and J dropped 12; count of bases not matched to a gene: 14. CDR3: CASSRTRQGEGPLHF. The CDR3 bases are TGTGCCAGCAGCCGAACGAGGCAGGGGGAAGGACCCCTCCACTTT.

The rearrangement uses TRBV9 and TRBJ1-3, with D hard to call. Trimming took 0 bases from V and 0 from J, leaving 10 bases between them. This CDR3 has 16 residues. Germline values: CDR1 SGDLS, CDR2 YYNGEE. The CDR3: CASSVGWRTSGNTIYF. CDR3 nucleotides: TGTGCCAGCAGCGTAGGGTGGAGGACCTCTGGAAACACCATATATTTT.

This clonotype was seen a handful of times. This rearrangement joins TRBV3-1 to TRBJ1-1; D not resolved. The germline gives CDR1 LGHDT, CDR2 YNNKEL (reference sequence). The V gene lost 2 bases and the J gene lost 1 base, with 20 bases spanning the gap. The CDR3 covers 18 residues. CDR3 DNA: TGTGCCAGCAGCCAATCTGTTATAACAGCCTTTGGGAACACTGAAGCTTTCTTT. This translates into CASSQSVITAFGNTEAFF. The complete variable domain, with remaining parts taken from reference TRBV3-1 and TRBJ1-1, reads DTAVSQTPKYLVTQMGNDKSIKCEQNLGHDTMYWYKQDSKKFLKIMFSYNNKELIINETVPNRFSPKSPDKAHLNLHINSLELGDSAVYFCASSQSVITAFGNTEAFFGQGTRLTVV.

The chain recombines TRBV6-1 with TRBJ2-3; 7 bases match TRBD2. Trimming removed 4 bases from V and 0 bases from J; junction bases left unmatched: 7. Germline values: CDR1 MNHNS, CDR2 SASEGT. This CDR3 contains 16 residues. CDR3 nucleotide sequence: TGTGCCAGCAGTGCCCTAGCGGCGGCTAGCACAGATACGCAGTATTTT. It encodes CASSALAAASTDTQYF.

The chain couples TRBV9 to TRBJ2-7; TRBD1 matches 9 bases. Germline V lookup: CDR1 SGDLS, CDR2 YYNGEE. V trimming: 4 bases; J trimming: 2 bases; junction bases outside the gene matches: 7. The CDR3 extends over 15 amino acids. The CDR3 loop reads CASSRDRGRTYEQYF. The CDR3 region has the DNA TGTGCCAGCAGCCGTGACAGGGGGAGAACCTACGAGCAGTACTTC.

V and J are TRBV28 and TRBJ1-4, with TRBD1 matching over 7 bases. With V trimmed by 1 base and J by 0 bases, 2 bases remained unmatched. CDR3 size: 16 residues. In germline, CDR1 is MDHEN, CDR2 SYDVKM. The CDR3 spells CASSLYQGATNEKLFF. DNA for the CDR3: TGTGCCAGCAGTTTATACCAGGGGGCAACTAATGAAAAACTGTTTTTT. The variable domain in full, completed from reference TRBV28 and TRBJ1-4, reads DVKVTQSSRYLVKRTGEKVFLECVQDMDHENMFWYRQDPGLGLRLIYFSYDVKMKEKGDIPEGYSVSREKKERFSLILESASTNQTSMYLCASSLYQGATNEKLFFGSGTQLSVL.

The chain has TRBV20-1 and TRBJ1-1, with a possible D match to TRBD1 (5 bases). The CDR3 spans 12 residues. V was shortened by 6 bases and J by 10 bases, with 18 bases between the two germline ends. The germline gives CDR1 DFQATT, CDR2 SNEGSKA (reference sequence). As DNA, the CDR3 is TGCAGTGCCCGAGGGACGGATAAAGGAGCTTTCTTT. Amino acid sequence: CSARGTDKGAFF.